These 7 T cell receptor beta chains share one sample of origin, sequenced in a study of beta chain features in type 1 diabetes. The study's findings and limits: Significant though moderate, a shortening of TCRB CDR3s appeared in all four CD4+ subsets of Type 1 diabetes patients.

Expressed TCRB transcripts got sequenced, as all isolated RNA was reverse transcribed. Clones were sequenced by immunoSEQ multiplex PCR, and TCRdb holds only the in-frame ones, with some missing. The sample contains roughly 730,000 clones, 10% to 15% of which appear only once. For these TCRs, the target antigens are not known. The source material was naive CD4+ T cells from blood. The receptors here all came from a man between 18 and 29 years old with type 1 diabetes.

This clone has only a few counts. The rearrangement joins TRBV7-9 to TRBJ2-7; D perhaps matches TRBD2 (5 bases). Germline CDR1 is SEHNR and CDR2 is FQNEAQ (reference sequence). The CDR3 covers 15 residues. Trimming took 1 base from V and 5 from J, leaving 15 bases between them. The DNA for the CDR3 is TGTGCCAGCAGCTTAGGGCAGTCAGCGAGGGACGAGCAGTACTTC. Its translation: CASSLGQSARDEQYF.

The V and J genes are TRBV4-1 and TRBJ1-5; D is unresolved. Germline CDR1 and CDR2: MGHRA and YSYEKL. The CDR3 is made up of 15 amino acids. Trimming stripped 0 bases from V and 0 bases from J, with 6 bases between. As DNA, the CDR3 is TGCGCCAGCAGCCAAGAAGTGAGTAGCAATCAGCCCCAGCATTTT. Translated, it gives CASSQEVSSNQPQHF.

This clone showed up just a few times. The junction departs from germline at one end; a sequencing error may be responsible. V usage is TRBV11-2 and J usage is TRBJ2-1; TRBD2 matches at 8 bases. Germline lookup yields CDR1 SGHAT and CDR2 FQNNGV. CDR3 length equals 14 residues. CDR3 nucleotides: TGTGCCAGCAGCTTAGATCAGTCGTCTAGACTAGCGCTCTTC. Amino acid sequence: CASSLDQSSRLALF.

The rearrangement uses TRBV2 and TRBJ1-5; no definite D call. Germline CDR1 and CDR2: SNHLY and FYNNEI. V was clipped by 3 bases and J by 7 bases, with 16 bases between them. The length of the CDR3 is 15 residues. CDR3 coding DNA: TGTGCCAGCAGTGATTGGAGTCCTCCCGGGCAGCCCCAGCATTTT. The encoded protein is CASSDWSPPGQPQHF.

This clone has just a few counts. The genes are TRBV27 and TRBJ2-7; D is perhaps TRBD1 or TRBD2 (6 bases each). Germline V gene sequence: CDR1 MNHEY, CDR2 SMNVEV (reference sequence). This CDR3 comprises 15 residues. V was trimmed by 6 bases and J by 4 bases, leaving 19 bases between them. CDR3 DNA: TGTGCCAGCAGACACAGGCGGGACACTATTTACGAGCAGTACTTC. Translation gives CASRHRRDTIYEQYF.

V gene TRBV19 combines with J gene TRBJ2-5; a possible D gene is TRBD2 (5 bases). From germline, CDR1 is LNHDA and CDR2 SQIVND (reference sequence). The CDR3 consists of 13 residues. The V and J ends lost 3 bases and 9 bases respectively, with 14 bases between them. This CDR3 is CASSISPAGPQYF. The CDR3 DNA is TGTGCCAGTAGTATTTCCCCCGCGGGCCCCCAGTACTTC. Complete variable domain (other parts from reference TRBV19 and TRBJ2-5): DGGITQSPKYLFRKEGQNVTLSCEQNLNHDAMYWYRQDPGQGLRLIYYSQIVNDFQKGDIAEGYSVSREKKESFPLTVTSAQKNPTAFYLCASSISPAGPQYFGPGTRLLVL.

This clone appeared a few times. The chain is built from TRBV14 and TRBJ2-7; no clear D gene. CDR3 length: 12 residues. Per the germline V gene, CDR1 is SGHDN and CDR2 is FVKESK. The germline V and J ends were trimmed by 0 bases and 2 bases, with 2 bases remaining between them. This CDR3 reads CASSQDAYEQYF. The DNA for the CDR3 is TGTGCCAGCAGCCAAGACGCCTACGAGCAGTACTTC.